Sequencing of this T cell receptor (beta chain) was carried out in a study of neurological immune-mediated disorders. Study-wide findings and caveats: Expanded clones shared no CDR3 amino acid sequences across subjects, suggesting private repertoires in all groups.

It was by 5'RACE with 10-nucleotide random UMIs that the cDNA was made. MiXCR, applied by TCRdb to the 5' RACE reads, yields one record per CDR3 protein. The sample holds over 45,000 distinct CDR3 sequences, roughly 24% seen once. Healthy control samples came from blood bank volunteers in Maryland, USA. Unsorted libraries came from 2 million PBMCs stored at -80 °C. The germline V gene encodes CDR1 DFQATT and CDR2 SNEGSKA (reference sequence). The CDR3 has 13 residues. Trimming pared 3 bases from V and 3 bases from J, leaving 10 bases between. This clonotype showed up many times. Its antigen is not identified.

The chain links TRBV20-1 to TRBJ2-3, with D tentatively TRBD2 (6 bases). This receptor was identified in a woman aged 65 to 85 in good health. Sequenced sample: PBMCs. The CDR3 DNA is TGCAGTGCTAGCGGGAGCGCGACAGATACGCAGTATTTT. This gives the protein CSASGSATDTQYF.